The present T cell receptor beta chain was sequenced within a study of blood T cell repertoires in COVID-19. Study information: Specimens from acute and convalescent COVID-19 originated in the United States, Italy and Spain. Sample material is recorded as cDNA or gDNA derived from T cells, B-cell-depleted T cells, or PBMCs.

The protocol was immunoSEQ multiplex PCR, while the TCRdb copy is restricted to in-frame clones and leaves out a portion. This table holds about 60,000 clones, about 86% found once. Looked up from germline, CDR1 is SGDLS and CDR2 is YYNGEE. This CDR3 is built from 13 residues. The J segment lost 8 bases and the V segment lost 3 bases, leaving 7 bases of the junction unmatched. The receptor's source is a man in his 60s with acute or convalescent COVID-19. The sample comprised peripheral blood. This rearrangement joins TRBV9 to TRBJ1-2, with TRBD1 identical over 7 bases. CDR3 coding DNA: TGTGCCAGCAGCGAGACAGGGTCACAGGGCTACACCTTC. This translates into CASSETGSQGYTF.